Below are 13 T cell receptor beta chains sequenced from a single sample in a study of cytomegalovirus exposure and HLA in healthy donors. The PCR had 60 Vbeta and 13 Jbeta primers. Repertoires were generated with immunoSEQ multiplex PCR, while TCRdb's copy carries only in-frame clones and drops some. Among approximately 220,000 clones listed, roughly 80% were seen once. Sequencing was carried out using PBMCs. These receptors were obtained from a man younger than 40 in good health and CMV-seronegative.

The chain has TRBV28 and TRBJ2-7; 10 positions match TRBD1. V gave up 6 bases and J gave up 5 bases; unmatched junction bases: 10. This CDR3 has 15 residues. Germline values: CDR1 MDHEN, CDR2 SYDVKM. Written as DNA, the CDR3 is TGTGCCAGCAGCCCCTTCGACAGGGGGCGAGACGAGCAGTACTTC. It translates to CASSPFDRGRDEQYF. The full variable domain, rest sourced from reference TRBV28 and TRBJ2-7, is DVKVTQSSRYLVKRTGEKVFLECVQDMDHENMFWYRQDPGLGLRLIYFSYDVKMKEKGDIPEGYSVSREKKERFSLILESASTNQTSMYLCASSPFDRGRDEQYFGPGTRLTVT.

This chain uses TRBV19 with TRBJ1-5; 7 nucleotides match TRBD1. After removal of 3 bases from V and 1 base from J, the junction contained 9 bases not matched to a gene. The CDR3 has 17 residues. Germline V gene lookup returns CDR1 LNHDA and CDR2 SQIVND (reference sequence). The CDR3 DNA is TGTGCCAGTAGTATTGGGGGACAGAGGCAGAGCAATCAGCCCCAGCATTTT. Residues: CASSIGGQRQSNQPQHF. Full variable domain (outside the CDR3, taken from reference TRBV19 and TRBJ1-5): DGGITQSPKYLFRKEGQNVTLSCEQNLNHDAMYWYRQDPGQGLRLIYYSQIVNDFQKGDIAEGYSVSREKKESFPLTVTSAQKNPTAFYLCASSIGGQRQSNQPQHFGDGTRLSIL.

The count of this clone is one. The genes are TRBV9 and TRBJ2-7, with TRBD1 matching over 9 bases. Germline CDR1 is SGDLS and CDR2 is YYNGEE. V was pared by 7 bases and J by 6 bases, with 14 bases of the junction left unmatched. The CDR3 contains 15 residues. CDR3 sequence (DNA): TGTGCCAGCGGCAGGGACAGGGAGGGTTCTGGCGAGCAGTACTTC. This sequence encodes CASGRDREGSGEQYF.

This clone was recorded once. The chain joins TRBV4-2 to TRBJ2-1; 10 bases align to TRBD2. V dropped 8 bases and J dropped 8; count of bases not matched to a gene: 12. The CDR3 has 15 residues. Looked up from germline, CDR1 is LGHNA and CDR2 is YNFKEQ. CDR3 protein: CASRDLAGVGDEQFF. CDR3 coding DNA: TGTGCCAGCCGAGACCTAGCGGGGGTTGGCGATGAGCAGTTCTTC.

The chain has TRBV2 and TRBJ1-1; no definite D call. The CDR3 is 15 amino acids. Germline V CDR1 and CDR2: SNHLY, FYNNEI. Trimming took 4 bases from V and 3 from J, leaving 15 bases between them. The CDR3 is CASSGVGRRYTEAFF. The CDR3 nucleotides read TGTGCCAGCAGTGGGGTCGGGAGGCGATACACTGAAGCTTTCTTT.

The chain couples TRBV19 to TRBJ2-5; 8 bases match TRBD1. Germline-derived CDR1 and CDR2 are LNHDA and SQIVND (reference sequence). CDR3 length equals 13 residues. V was pared by 3 bases and J by 3 bases, with 0 bases of the junction left unmatched. This CDR3 reads CASSMDREETQYF. DNA of the CDR3: TGTGCCAGTAGTATGGACAGGGAAGAGACCCAGTACTTC. The whole variable domain, filled in from reference TRBV19 and TRBJ2-5, reads DGGITQSPKYLFRKEGQNVTLSCEQNLNHDAMYWYRQDPGQGLRLIYYSQIVNDFQKGDIAEGYSVSREKKESFPLTVTSAQKNPTAFYLCASSMDREETQYFGPGTRLLVL.

This chain joins TRBV4-1 and TRBJ2-2; no definite D call. V was clipped by 4 bases and J by 4 bases, with 16 bases between them. The CDR3 spans 16 residues. CDR1 MGHRA and CDR2 YSYEKL come from the germline V gene. DNA of the CDR3: TGCGCCAGCAGCCGTCTAACCGGGTCCCCCACCGGGGAGCTGTTTTTT. This codes for CASSRLTGSPTGELFF.

The chain is built from TRBV28 and TRBJ2-7; the D gene is possibly TRBD2 (6 bases). The CDR3 has 13 residues. Germline CDR1 is MDHEN and CDR2 is SYDVKM. Trimming removed 8 bases at V and 2 bases at J, with 13 bases between. CDR3 sequence: CASSWVAAYEQYF. The DNA for the CDR3 is TGTGCCAGCTCGTGGGTAGCGGCCTACGAGCAGTACTTC.

This clone was detected only once. The chain links TRBV6-1 to TRBJ2-2; 11 bases align to TRBD1. The V gene end was trimmed by 8 bases and the J gene end by 3 bases; junction bases not matched to a gene: 5. CDR3 length: 15 amino acids. Per the germline V gene, CDR1 is MNHNS and CDR2 is SASEGT. The CDR3 spells CASLWDRGDTGELFF. CDR3 in DNA: TGTGCCAGCCTCTGGGACAGGGGGGACACCGGGGAGCTGTTTTTT.

The V and J genes are TRBV4-1 and TRBJ1-5, with D perhaps matching TRBD1 (5 bases). The CDR3 totals 13 residues. Germline loops: CDR1 MGHRA, CDR2 YSYEKL. V shed 0 bases and J shed 9 bases, with 9 bases lying between them. CDR3 DNA: TGCGCCAGCAGCCAAGAGGAGGGGTGGCCCCAGCATTTT. Protein product: CASSQEEGWPQHF.

The chain carries TRBV28 and TRBJ2-2; D possibly corresponds to TRBD1 (5 bases). The CDR3 contains 13 residues. Deletions cut 3 bases from V and 5 bases from J, with 7 bases between. Germline CDR1 reads MDHEN; CDR2 reads SYDVKM. As DNA, the CDR3 is TGTGCCAGCAGTTTGGGGCGGACCGGGGAGCTGTTTTTT. Translated: CASSLGRTGELFF.

This chain connects TRBV18 to TRBJ2-7; no clear D gene. The CDR3 covers 13 residues. The ends were cut back, 6 bases at V and 6 bases at J, with 15 bases in the middle. Germline loops: CDR1 KGHSH, CDR2 LQKENI. In DNA, the CDR3 is TGTGCCAGCTCTCAGCTTCAAGGCGGCGAGCAGTACTTC. Translated: CASSQLQGGEQYF.

J is TRBJ2-3 and V is TRBV18; D not resolved. V was clipped by 5 bases and J by 4 bases, with 10 bases between them. Germline loops: CDR1 KGHSH, CDR2 LQKENI. The CDR3 spans 13 residues. CDR3 coding DNA: TGTGCCAGCTCATCTACCCTAGCAGATACGCAGTATTTT. Protein: CASSSTLADTQYF. Using reference TRBV18 and TRBJ2-3 for the parts outside the CDR3, the full variable domain is NAGVMQNPRHLVRRRGQEARLRCSPMKGHSHVYWYRQLPEEGLKFMVYLQKENIIDESGMPKERFSAEFPKEGPSILRIQQVVRGDSAAYFCASSSTLADTQYFGPGTRLTVL.